This T cell receptor beta chain stems from a study of control samples from healthy donors and cancer patients. Trimming took off 3 bases at V and 5 bases at J, with 19 bases between the two ends. Per the germline V gene, CDR1 is ENHRY and CDR2 is SYGVKD. The CDR3 sequence is 16 residues long. TCRdb's table, derived via immunoSEQ multiplex PCR, lists solely in-frame clones and lacks some. Of more than 110,000 clones in the sample, less than 90% were seen once. The TCR comes from a young woman in good health. The chain joins TRBV10-3 to TRBJ1-2; a weak D match, TRBD1 (6 bases). Input material: blood. The CDR3 loop reads CAISETAGADTYGYTF. CDR3 nucleotides: TGTGCCATCAGTGAAACGGCAGGGGCGGATACTTATGGCTACACCTTC.